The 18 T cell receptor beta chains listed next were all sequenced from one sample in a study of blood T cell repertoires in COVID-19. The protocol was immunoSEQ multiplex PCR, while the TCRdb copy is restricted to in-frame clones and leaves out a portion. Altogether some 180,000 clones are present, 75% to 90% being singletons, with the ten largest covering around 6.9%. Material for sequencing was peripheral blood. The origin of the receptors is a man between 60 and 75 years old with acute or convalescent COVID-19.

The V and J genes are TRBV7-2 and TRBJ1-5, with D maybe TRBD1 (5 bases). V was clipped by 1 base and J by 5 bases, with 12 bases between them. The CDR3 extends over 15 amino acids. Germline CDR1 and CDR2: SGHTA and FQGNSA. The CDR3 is CASSLGWGEHQPQHF. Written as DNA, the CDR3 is TGTGCCAGCAGCTTAGGTTGGGGGGAGCATCAGCCCCAGCATTTT.

CDR3 sequence: CASSLSSGMDTQYF. The DNA for the CDR3 is TGTGCCAGCAGCCTATCTAGCGGGATGGATACGCAGTATTTT. The chain links TRBV7-3 to TRBJ2-3; 9 bases are a match to TRBD2. This CDR3 has 14 residues. Germline trimming cut 5 bases from V and 6 bases from J; bases unmatched to any gene: 6. CDR1 and CDR2 (germline): SGHTA, FQGTGA.

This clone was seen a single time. CDR3 in DNA: TGTGCCAGCAGCTTGGAATCTCCAAGCGGGAGGTCTAGCACAGATACGCAGTATTTT. Protein: CASSLESPSGRSSTDTQYF. The J gene is TRBJ2-3, the V gene TRBV5-4; 9 bases are shared with TRBD2. Germline loops: CDR1 SGHNT, CDR2 YYREEE (reference sequence). Germline trimming cut 0 bases from V and 0 bases from J; bases unmatched to any gene: 11. This CDR3 is built from 19 residues.

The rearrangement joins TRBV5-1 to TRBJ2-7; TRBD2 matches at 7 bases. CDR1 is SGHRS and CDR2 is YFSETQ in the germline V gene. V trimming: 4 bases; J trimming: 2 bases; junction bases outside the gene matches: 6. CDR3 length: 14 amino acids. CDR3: CASSVQAGPYEQYF. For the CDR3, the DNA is TGCGCCAGCAGCGTTCAAGCGGGGCCCTACGAGCAGTACTTC. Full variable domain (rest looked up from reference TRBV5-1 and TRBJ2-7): KAGVTQTPRYLIKTRGQQVTLSCSPISGHRSVSWYQQTPGQGLQFLFEYFSETQRNKGNFPGRFSGRQFSNSRSEMNVSTLELGDSALYLCASSVQAGPYEQYFGPGTRLTVT.

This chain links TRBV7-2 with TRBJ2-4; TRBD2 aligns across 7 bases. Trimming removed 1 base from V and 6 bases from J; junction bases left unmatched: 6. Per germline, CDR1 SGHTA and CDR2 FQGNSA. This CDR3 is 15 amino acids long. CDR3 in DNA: TGTGCCAGCAGCTTAGTTGGCGGGGGAAGAAACATTCAGTACTTC. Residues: CASSLVGGGRNIQYF.

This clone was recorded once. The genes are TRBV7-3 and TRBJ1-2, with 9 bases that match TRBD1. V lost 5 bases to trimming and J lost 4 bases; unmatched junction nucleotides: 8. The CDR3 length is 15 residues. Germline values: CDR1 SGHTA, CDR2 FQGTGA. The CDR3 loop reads CASSVSGTGTYGYTF. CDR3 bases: TGTGCCAGCAGCGTATCCGGGACAGGGACCTATGGCTACACCTTC.

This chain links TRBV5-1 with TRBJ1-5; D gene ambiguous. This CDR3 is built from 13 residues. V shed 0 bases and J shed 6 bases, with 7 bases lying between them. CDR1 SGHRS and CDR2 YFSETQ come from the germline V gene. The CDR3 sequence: CASSLGAGQPQHF. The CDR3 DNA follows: TGCGCCAGCAGCTTGGGAGCGGGTCAGCCCCAGCATTTT. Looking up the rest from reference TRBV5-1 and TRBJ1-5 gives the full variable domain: KAGVTQTPRYLIKTRGQQVTLSCSPISGHRSVSWYQQTPGQGLQFLFEYFSETQRNKGNFPGRFSGRQFSNSRSEMNVSTLELGDSALYLCASSLGAGQPQHFGDGTRLSIL.

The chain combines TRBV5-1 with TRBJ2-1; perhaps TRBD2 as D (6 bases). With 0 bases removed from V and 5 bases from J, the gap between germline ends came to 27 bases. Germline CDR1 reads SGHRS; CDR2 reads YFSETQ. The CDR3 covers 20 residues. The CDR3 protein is CASSLAGSRERGKGHNEQFF. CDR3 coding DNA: TGCGCCAGCAGCTTGGCCGGCTCTAGGGAACGCGGGAAGGGTCACAATGAGCAGTTCTTC.

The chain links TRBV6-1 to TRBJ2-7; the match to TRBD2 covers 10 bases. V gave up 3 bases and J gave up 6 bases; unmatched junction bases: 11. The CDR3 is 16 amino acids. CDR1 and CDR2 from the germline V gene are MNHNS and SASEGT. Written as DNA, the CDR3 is TGTGCCAGCAGTGATTACGGAGCGGGAGGGCCCGGCGAGCAGTACTTC. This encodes CASSDYGAGGPGEQYF.

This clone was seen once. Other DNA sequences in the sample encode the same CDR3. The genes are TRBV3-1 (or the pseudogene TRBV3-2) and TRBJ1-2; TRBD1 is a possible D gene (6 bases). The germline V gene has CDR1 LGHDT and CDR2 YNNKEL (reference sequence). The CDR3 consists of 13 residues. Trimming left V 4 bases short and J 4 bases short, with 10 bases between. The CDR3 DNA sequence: TGTGCCAGCAGCCCGACAGGTTCCTATGGCTACACCTTC. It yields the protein CASSPTGSYGYTF.

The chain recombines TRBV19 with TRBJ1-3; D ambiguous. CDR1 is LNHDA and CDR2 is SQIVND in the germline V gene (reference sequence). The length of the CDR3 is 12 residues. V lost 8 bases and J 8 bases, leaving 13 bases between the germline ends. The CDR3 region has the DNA TGTGCCAGTCAAAGAGACTGGGACACCATATATTTT. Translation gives CASQRDWDTIYF.

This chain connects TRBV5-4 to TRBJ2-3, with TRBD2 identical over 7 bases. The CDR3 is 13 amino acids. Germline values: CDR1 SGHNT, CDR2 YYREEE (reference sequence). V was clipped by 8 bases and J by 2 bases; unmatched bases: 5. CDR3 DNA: TGTGCCAGTACCGGGACTAACACAGATACGCAGTATTTT. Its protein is CASTGTNTDTQYF.

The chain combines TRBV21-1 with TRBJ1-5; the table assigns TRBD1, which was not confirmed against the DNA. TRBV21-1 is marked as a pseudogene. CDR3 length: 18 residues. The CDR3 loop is CASSDPDLSGTGGWPQHF. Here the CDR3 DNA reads TGTGCCAGCAGCGATCCTGATTTAAGCGGGACAGGAGGATGGCCCCAGCATTTT.

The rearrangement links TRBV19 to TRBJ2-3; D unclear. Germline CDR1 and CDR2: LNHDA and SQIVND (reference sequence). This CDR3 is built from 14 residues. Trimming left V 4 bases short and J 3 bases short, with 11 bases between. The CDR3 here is CASSTIRRTDTQYF. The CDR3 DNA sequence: TGTGCCAGTAGTACCATCAGGCGAACAGATACGCAGTATTTT.

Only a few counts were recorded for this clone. Written as DNA, the CDR3 is TGTGCCACCAGCAGAGATTCAGTGCAGGGATCCTACGAGCAGTACTTC. Translating it yields CATSRDSVQGSYEQYF. The gene calls are TRBV15 and TRBJ2-7; tentative D call: TRBD1 (5 bases). Germline CDR1 reads LNHNV; CDR2 reads YYDKDF (reference sequence). Trimming pared 0 bases from V and 1 base from J, leaving 13 bases between. The CDR3 runs 16 residues.

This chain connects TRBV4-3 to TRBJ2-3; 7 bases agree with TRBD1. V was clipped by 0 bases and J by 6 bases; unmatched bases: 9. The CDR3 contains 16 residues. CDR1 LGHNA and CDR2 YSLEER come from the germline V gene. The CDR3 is CASSQDGRGGADTQYF. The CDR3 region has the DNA TGCGCCAGCAGCCAAGATGGGAGAGGGGGCGCGGATACGCAGTATTTT.

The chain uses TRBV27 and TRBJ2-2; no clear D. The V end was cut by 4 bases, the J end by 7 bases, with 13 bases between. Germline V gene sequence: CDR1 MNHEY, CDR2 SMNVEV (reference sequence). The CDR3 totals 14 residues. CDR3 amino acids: CASSSSRVFGELFF. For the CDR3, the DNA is TGTGCCAGCAGTTCGTCCCGGGTCTTCGGGGAGCTGTTTTTT.

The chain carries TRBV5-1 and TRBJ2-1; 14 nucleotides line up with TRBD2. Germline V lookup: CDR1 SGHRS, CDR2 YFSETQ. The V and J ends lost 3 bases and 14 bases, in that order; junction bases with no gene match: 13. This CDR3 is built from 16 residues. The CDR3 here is CASSSLTSGRASGEFF. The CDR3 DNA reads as TGCGCCAGCAGCTCTCTGACTAGCGGGAGGGCCAGTGGTGAGTTCTTC.